These 2 T cell receptor beta chains were all obtained from the same sample, sequenced in a study of identical twins. Via MiXCR, TCRdb re-called the 5' RACE reads, giving one row per CDR3 protein. The repertoire holds around 160,000 distinct CDR3 sequences, with under 4.5% as singletons. Specimen: memory T cells sorted from blood. Receptor source: a man between 18 and 29 years old in good health.

This clonotype was seen at least ten times. The rearrangement links TRBV29-1 to TRBJ2-1, with 9 bases identical to TRBD1. CDR3 size: 13 residues. CDR1 SQVTM and CDR2 ANQGSEA come from the germline V gene. J was trimmed by 4 bases and V by 5 bases; bases with no gene match: 3. CDR3 region: CSVPTGGYNEQFF. CDR3 DNA sequence: TGCAGCGTTCCGACAGGGGGATACAATGAGCAGTTCTTC.

This clonotype was observed at least ten times. The chain joins TRBV6-1 to TRBJ2-3; D gene unclear. There are 12 residues in the CDR3. The germline CDR1 and CDR2 sequences are MNHNS and SASEGT. With 3 bases removed from V and 14 bases from J, the gap between germline ends came to 15 bases. The CDR3 DNA follows: TGTGCCAGCAGTGAGAATGGCGATAAGACGTATTTT. It yields the protein CASSENGDKTYF.